Below, one T cell receptor beta chain is given with its context. This entry is derived from a study of blood T cell repertoires in COVID-19. The germline gives CDR1 SGHTA, CDR2 FQGNSA. This CDR3 has 15 residues. Germline trimming cut 1 base from V and 10 bases from J; bases unmatched to any gene: 9. Repertoires were generated with immunoSEQ multiplex PCR, while TCRdb's copy carries only in-frame clones and drops some. The profile shows over 120,000 clones, about nine tenths of them singletons. Participants were aged about 18 to 100 years from more than 20 US areas. This TCR came from a man in his fifties or sixties who had recovered from COVID-19. The specimen was PBMCs or T cells enriched from blood (not recorded which). The V gene is TRBV7-2, the J gene TRBJ2-1; 8 bases align to TRBD1. CDR3 in amino acids: CASSLGTGGYEEQFF. The CDR3 nucleotides read TGTGCCAGCAGCTTAGGAACAGGGGGGTATGAGGAGCAGTTCTTC.